This entry lists 22 T cell receptor beta chains sequenced from one sample in a study of blood T cell repertoires in COVID-19. Sequencing was performed with immunoSEQ multiplex PCR; in TCRdb, only in-frame clones are kept and a portion is missing. The data contain fewer than 500,000 clones, roughly 90% of them singletons. Material: peripheral blood. The receptors here all came from a man between 18 and 29 years old with COVID-19, enrolled during active disease.

Comment on this clone: One end of the junction fails to match germline, which may point to a read error. The rearrangement uses TRBV12-3 or TRBV12-4 and TRBJ1-2; D is unresolved. The CDR3 sequence is 11 residues long. The CDR3 DNA reads as TGTGCCAGCAGTTTAGAGTGGCGGACTTTCTTC. Translated, it gives CASSLEWRTFF.

This clone was found once. The chain couples TRBV30 to TRBJ1-3; D is ambiguous. The germline CDR1 and CDR2 sequences are GTSNPN and SVGIG (reference sequence). CDR3 length equals 16 residues. Trimming left V 2 bases short and J 0 bases short, with 14 bases between. DNA for the CDR3: TGTGCCTGGAGTCGGCGTATTCAGGACTCTGGAAACACCATATATTTT. As protein: CAWSRRIQDSGNTIYF.

Comment on this clone: The same CDR3 can be traced to other DNA sequences in this sample. The chain is built from TRBV6-5 and TRBJ1-6; TRBD1 might be the D (6 bases). The CDR3 totals 16 residues. The germline CDR1 and CDR2 sequences are MNHEY and SVGAGI. V was pared by 0 bases and J by 9 bases, with 15 bases between. CDR3 nucleotide sequence: TGTGCCAGCAGTTACTCGAAGCAGGGGTCGGGTTCACCCCTCCACTTT. Amino acids: CASSYSKQGSGSPLHF.

The chain employs TRBV3-1 (or the pseudogene TRBV3-2) and TRBJ1-2, with a possible D match to TRBD1 (6 bases). From germline, CDR1 is LGHDT and CDR2 YNNKEL (reference sequence). The CDR3 sequence is 13 residues long. V was shortened by 6 bases and J by 6 bases, with 14 bases between the two germline ends. The CDR3 DNA reads as TGTGCCAGCAGACCTGGGCAGGGGAATGGCTACACCTTC. Its translation: CASRPGQGNGYTF.

The chain couples TRBV5-1 to TRBJ2-7; 8 positions match TRBD1. V shed 4 bases and J 0 bases; nucleotides not matched to a gene: 9. The CDR3 covers 16 residues. CDR1 SGHRS and CDR2 YFSETQ come from the germline V gene. Here the CDR3 DNA reads TGCGCCAGCAGCCCCCCAGGGGGCACACGCTCCTACGAGCAGTACTTC. Amino acid sequence: CASSPPGGTRSYEQYF.

The chain employs TRBV9 and TRBJ1-1, with a weak D call TRBD1 (6 bases). The CDR3 runs 15 residues. V was shortened by 0 bases and J by 0 bases, with 9 bases between the two germline ends. Germline CDR1 SGDLS, CDR2 YYNGEE. For the CDR3, the DNA is TGTGCCAGCAGCGTAGTGAGGGGGATGAACACTGAAGCTTTCTTT. Its protein is CASSVVRGMNTEAFF. Filled out from reference TRBV9 and TRBJ1-1, the complete variable domain reads DSGVTQTPKHLITATGQRVTLRCSPRSGDLSVYWYQQSLDQGLQFLIQYYNGEERAKGNILERFSAQQFPDLHSELNLSSLELGDSALYFCASSVVRGMNTEAFFGQGTRLTVV.

This rearrangement joins TRBV2 to TRBJ2-2; 7 nucleotides agree with TRBD1. Germline CDR1 reads SNHLY; CDR2 reads FYNNEI. V was pared by 7 bases and J by 5 bases, with 10 bases of the junction left unmatched. CDR3 size: 15 residues. This CDR3 is CASIMGGTATGELFF. In DNA form, the CDR3 reads TGTGCCAGCATCATGGGTGGGACAGCGACCGGGGAGCTGTTTTTT.

The chain has TRBV9 and TRBJ2-1; 11 positions agree with TRBD2. Germline loops: CDR1 SGDLS, CDR2 YYNGEE. V shed 6 bases, J shed 3 bases, and the junction held 2 bases outside the gene matches. The CDR3 spans 14 residues. The CDR3 nucleotides are TGTGCCAGCACCGGGACTAGCGGCTACAATGAGCAGTTCTTC. Protein product: CASTGTSGYNEQFF.

The J gene is TRBJ1-6, the V gene TRBV6-5, with 9 bases fitting TRBD1. The CDR3 loop spans 15 amino acids. V lost 2 bases, J lost 10 bases, and 6 bases stayed unmatched. The germline V gene encodes CDR1 MNHEY and CDR2 SVGAGI. CDR3 nucleotides: TGTGCCAGCAGTTACGGGACAGGGAGAGAATCACCCCTCCACTTT. Amino acids: CASSYGTGRESPLHF.

The chain joins TRBV11-2 to TRBJ2-1; 7 bases fit TRBD2. Germline loops: CDR1 SGHAT, CDR2 FQNNGV. The CDR3 contains 16 residues. Trimming took 5 bases from V and 5 from J; bases not matched to a gene: 12. CDR3 coding DNA: TGTGCCAGCAGCGTTGGAGGCGGGGGAGGAAACAATGAGCAGTTCTTC. Its protein product is CASSVGGGGGNNEQFF.

The chain carries TRBV5-4 and TRBJ2-1, with 13 bases that match TRBD2. CDR3 length: 16 residues. V lost 4 bases and J lost 2; bases outside the gene matches: 3. Germline CDR1 SGHNT, CDR2 YYREEE (reference sequence). CDR3 sequence: CASSEGTSGAYNEQFF. CDR3 bases: TGTGCCAGCAGCGAAGGGACTAGCGGGGCCTACAATGAGCAGTTCTTC.

The J gene is TRBJ2-1, the V gene TRBV4-2, with TRBD2 matching over 8 bases. Germline CDR1 LGHNA, CDR2 YNFKEQ. This CDR3 spans 13 amino acids. Trimming removed 4 bases from V and 13 bases from J; junction bases left unmatched: 9. The CDR3 loop reads CASSPNLAGTQFF. For the CDR3, the DNA is TGTGCCAGCAGCCCTAACTTAGCGGGGACTCAGTTCTTC.

J is TRBJ1-3 and V is TRBV19, with 8 bases lining up with TRBD1. With V trimmed by 5 bases and J by 3 bases, 9 bases remained unmatched. The germline V gene encodes CDR1 LNHDA and CDR2 SQIVND (reference sequence). This CDR3 spans 16 amino acids. CDR3: CASSQGQALRGNTIYF. CDR3 nucleotide sequence: TGTGCCAGTAGTCAGGGACAGGCTCTGCGTGGAAACACCATATATTTT.

The chain links TRBV4-1 to TRBJ1-3; 7 bases line up with TRBD1. The V segment lost 1 base and the J segment 5 bases; nucleotides outside the gene matches: 5. The CDR3 spans 15 residues. Germline V gene lookup returns CDR1 MGHRA and CDR2 YSYEKL. The CDR3 coding sequence is TGCGCCAGCAGCCAAGTCGACAGGGCCCGAAACACCATATATTTT. It specifies CASSQVDRARNTIYF.

The genes are TRBV7-9 and TRBJ2-5, with D possibly being TRBD1 (5 bases). The V end lost 1 base, the J end lost 6 bases, and 15 bases lay between the germline ends. CDR1 and CDR2 (germline): SEHNR, FQNEAQ (reference sequence). The CDR3 has 15 amino acids. The CDR3 DNA follows: TGTGCCAGCAGCTTAGTAAAGGGGAACGTGAAGACCCAGTACTTC. Translating gives CASSLVKGNVKTQYF.

This rearrangement joins TRBV19 to TRBJ2-3, with 9 bases lining up with TRBD2. The length of the CDR3 is 15 residues. J lost 2 bases, V lost 4 bases, and 4 bases had no gene match. CDR1 and CDR2 (germline): LNHDA, SQIVND (reference sequence). This CDR3 reads CASSRLAGHTDTQYF. For the CDR3, the DNA is TGTGCCAGTAGTAGGCTAGCGGGACACACAGATACGCAGTATTTT.

V is TRBV28 and J is TRBJ2-1; 9 bases map to TRBD2. Unmatched junction bases numbered 11, after V lost 5 bases and J lost 0 bases. The CDR3 totals 18 residues. Germline loops: CDR1 MDHEN, CDR2 SYDVKM. CDR3: CASSGIAGAPGSYNEQFF. The CDR3 DNA reads TGTGCCAGCAGTGGAATAGCGGGGGCCCCGGGCTCCTACAATGAGCAGTTCTTC. Supplemented by reference TRBV28 and TRBJ2-1, the full variable domain reads DVKVTQSSRYLVKRTGEKVFLECVQDMDHENMFWYRQDPGLGLRLIYFSYDVKMKEKGDIPEGYSVSREKKERFSLILESASTNQTSMYLCASSGIAGAPGSYNEQFFGPGTRLTVL.

This chain connects TRBV7-2 to TRBJ1-2; 7 nucleotides match TRBD1. After removal of 1 base from V and 4 bases from J, the junction contained 6 bases not matched to a gene. This CDR3 comprises 15 residues. CDR1 is SGHTA, CDR2 FQGNSA, per germline. The chain's CDR3 is CASSLGQGGGYGYTF. CDR3 nucleotide sequence: TGTGCCAGCAGCTTAGGACAGGGAGGAGGCTATGGCTACACCTTC. Variable domain in full (rest from reference TRBV7-2 and TRBJ1-2): GAGVSQSPSNKVTEKGKDVELRCDPISGHTALYWYRQSLGQGLEFLIYFQGNSAPDKSGLPSDRFSAERTGGSVSTLTIQRTQQEDSAVYLCASSLGQGGGYGYTFGSGTRLTVV.

The chain joins TRBV6-5 to TRBJ1-1; D gene ambiguous. The CDR3 loop spans 13 amino acids. In germline, CDR1 is MNHEY, CDR2 SVGAGI. With 5 bases removed from V and 0 bases from J, the gap between germline ends came to 7 bases. As DNA, the CDR3 is TGTGCCAGCAGTCTAGGCCTGAACACTGAAGCTTTCTTT. Translation gives CASSLGLNTEAFF.

About this clone itself: This same CDR3 is encoded by further DNA sequences in the sample. This sequence joins TRBV30 and TRBJ1-5, with D unclear. Germline V gene lookup returns CDR1 GTSNPN and CDR2 SVGIG (reference sequence). Trimming cost V 1 base and J 0 bases, with 4 bases left between them. This CDR3 is built from 13 residues. CDR3 protein: CAWSGGSNQPQHF. CDR3 nucleotide sequence: TGTGCCTGGAGTGGCGGTAGCAATCAGCCCCAGCATTTT.

The chain has TRBV6-4 and TRBJ2-7; 7 bases align to TRBD1. The CDR3 has 16 residues. CDR1 is MRHNA, CDR2 SNTAGT, per germline. V lost 10 bases to trimming and J lost 5 bases; unmatched junction nucleotides: 20. The DNA of the CDR3 is TGTGCCACCTGGGGCTCTACAAAACCTCAGGGGGACGAGCAGTACTTC. Translation: CATWGSTKPQGDEQYF.

The gene calls are TRBV19 and TRBJ1-5, with 9 bases aligning to TRBD1. From germline, CDR1 is LNHDA and CDR2 SQIVND (reference sequence). The CDR3 is 16 amino acids. Germline trimming cut 3 bases from V and 5 bases from J; bases unmatched to any gene: 8. CDR3 DNA: TGTGCCAGTAGTATCAGGACAGGGGAAGGGGATCAGCCCCAGCATTTT. This translates into CASSIRTGEGDQPQHF.